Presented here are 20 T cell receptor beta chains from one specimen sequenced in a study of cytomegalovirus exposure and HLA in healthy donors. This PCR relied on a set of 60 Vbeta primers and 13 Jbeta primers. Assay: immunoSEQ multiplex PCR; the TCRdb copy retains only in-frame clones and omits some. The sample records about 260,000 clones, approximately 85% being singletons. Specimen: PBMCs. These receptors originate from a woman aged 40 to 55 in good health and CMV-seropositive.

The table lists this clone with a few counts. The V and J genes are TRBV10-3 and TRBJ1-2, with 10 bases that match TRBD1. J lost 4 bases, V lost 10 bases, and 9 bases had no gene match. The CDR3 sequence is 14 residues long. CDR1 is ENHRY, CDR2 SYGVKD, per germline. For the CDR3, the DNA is TGTGCCACCTCCGGAGACAGGGGGCCCTATGGCTACACCTTC. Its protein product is CATSGDRGPYGYTF.

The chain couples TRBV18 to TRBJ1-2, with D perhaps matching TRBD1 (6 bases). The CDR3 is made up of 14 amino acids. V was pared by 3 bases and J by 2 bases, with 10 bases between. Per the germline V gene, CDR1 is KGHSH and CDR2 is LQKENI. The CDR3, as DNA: TGTGCCAGCTCACCTTACGGACAGAACTATGGCTACACCTTC. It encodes CASSPYGQNYGYTF.

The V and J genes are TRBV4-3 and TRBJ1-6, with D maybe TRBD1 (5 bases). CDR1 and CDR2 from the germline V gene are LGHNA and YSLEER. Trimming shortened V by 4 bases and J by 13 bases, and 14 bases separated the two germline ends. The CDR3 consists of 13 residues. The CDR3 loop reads CASSPDRGEPLHF. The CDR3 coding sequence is TGCGCCAGCAGCCCGGACCGGGGGGAGCCCCTCCACTTT.

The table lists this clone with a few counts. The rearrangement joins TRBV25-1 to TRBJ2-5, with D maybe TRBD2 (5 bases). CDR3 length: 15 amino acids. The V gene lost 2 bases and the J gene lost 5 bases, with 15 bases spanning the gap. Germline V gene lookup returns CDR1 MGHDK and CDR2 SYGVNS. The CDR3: CASSEPGLMAETQYF. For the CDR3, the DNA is TGTGCCAGCAGTGAACCCGGACTTATGGCGGAGACCCAGTACTTC. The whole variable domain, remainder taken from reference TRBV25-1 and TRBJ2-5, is EADIYQTPRYLVIGTGKKITLECSQTMGHDKMYWYQQDPGMELHLIHYSYGVNSTEKGDLSSESTVSRIRTEHFPLTLESARPSHTSQYLCASSEPGLMAETQYFGPGTRLLVL.

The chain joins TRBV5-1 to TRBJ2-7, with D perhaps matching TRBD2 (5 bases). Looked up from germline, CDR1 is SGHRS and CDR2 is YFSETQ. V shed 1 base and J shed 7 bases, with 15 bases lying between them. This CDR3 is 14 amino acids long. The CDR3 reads CASSLQSSSGEQYF. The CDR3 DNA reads TGCGCCAGCAGCTTGCAGTCTAGCTCGGGGGAGCAGTACTTC.

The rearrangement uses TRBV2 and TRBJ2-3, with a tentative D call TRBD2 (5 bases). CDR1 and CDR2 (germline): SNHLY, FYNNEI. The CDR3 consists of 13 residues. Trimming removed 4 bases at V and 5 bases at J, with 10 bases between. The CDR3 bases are TGTGCCAGCAGTGCATCGAGGGTAGATACGCAGTATTTT. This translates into CASSASRVDTQYF.

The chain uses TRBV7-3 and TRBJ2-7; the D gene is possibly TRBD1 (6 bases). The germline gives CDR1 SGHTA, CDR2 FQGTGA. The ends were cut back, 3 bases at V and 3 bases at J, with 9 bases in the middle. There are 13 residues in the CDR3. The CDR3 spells CASSFGRGYEQYF. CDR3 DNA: TGTGCCAGCAGCTTCGGCAGGGGCTACGAGCAGTACTTC.

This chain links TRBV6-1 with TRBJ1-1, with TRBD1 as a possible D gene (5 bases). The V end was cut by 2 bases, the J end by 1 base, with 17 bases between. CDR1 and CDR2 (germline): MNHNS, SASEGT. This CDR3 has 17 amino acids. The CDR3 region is CASSEWGGERRNTEAFF. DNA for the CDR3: TGTGCCAGCAGTGAATGGGGCGGTGAGCGTAGGAACACTGAAGCTTTCTTT.

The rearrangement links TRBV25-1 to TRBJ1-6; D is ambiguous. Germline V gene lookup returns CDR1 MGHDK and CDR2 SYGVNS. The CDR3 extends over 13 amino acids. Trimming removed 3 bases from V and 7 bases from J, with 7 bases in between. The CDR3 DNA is TGTGCCAGCAGTGACGTTCGGAATTCACCCCTCCACTTT. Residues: CASSDVRNSPLHF. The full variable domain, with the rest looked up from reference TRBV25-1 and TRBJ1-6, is EADIYQTPRYLVIGTGKKITLECSQTMGHDKMYWYQQDPGMELHLIHYSYGVNSTEKGDLSSESTVSRIRTEHFPLTLESARPSHTSQYLCASSDVRNSPLHFGNGTRLTVT.

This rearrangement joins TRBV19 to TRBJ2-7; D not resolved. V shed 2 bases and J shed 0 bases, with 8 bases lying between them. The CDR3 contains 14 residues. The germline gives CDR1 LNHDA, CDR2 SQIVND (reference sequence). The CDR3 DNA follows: TGTGCCAGTAGTATAACACCGCTCTCCTACGAGCAGTACTTC. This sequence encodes CASSITPLSYEQYF.

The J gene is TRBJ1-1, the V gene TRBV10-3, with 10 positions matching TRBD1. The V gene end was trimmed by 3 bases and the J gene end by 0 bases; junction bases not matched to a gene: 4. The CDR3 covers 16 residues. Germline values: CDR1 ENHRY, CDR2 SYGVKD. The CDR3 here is CAISESGTGVNTEAFF. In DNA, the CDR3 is TGTGCCATCAGTGAATCCGGGACAGGGGTGAACACTGAAGCTTTCTTT.

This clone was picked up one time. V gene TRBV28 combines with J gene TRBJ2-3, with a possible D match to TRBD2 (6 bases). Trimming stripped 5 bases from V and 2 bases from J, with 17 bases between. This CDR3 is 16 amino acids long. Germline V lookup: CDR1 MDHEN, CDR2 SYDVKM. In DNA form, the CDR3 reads TGTGCCAGCAGTCCCCCCTTAGCGGACCCCACAGATACGCAGTATTTT. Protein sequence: CASSPPLADPTDTQYF.

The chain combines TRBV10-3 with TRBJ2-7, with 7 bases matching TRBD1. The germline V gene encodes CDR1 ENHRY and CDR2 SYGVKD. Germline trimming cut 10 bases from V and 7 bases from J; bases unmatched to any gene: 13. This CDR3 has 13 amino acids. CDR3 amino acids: CATGQEEFGEQYF. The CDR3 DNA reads TGTGCCACTGGACAGGAGGAATTCGGGGAGCAGTACTTC.

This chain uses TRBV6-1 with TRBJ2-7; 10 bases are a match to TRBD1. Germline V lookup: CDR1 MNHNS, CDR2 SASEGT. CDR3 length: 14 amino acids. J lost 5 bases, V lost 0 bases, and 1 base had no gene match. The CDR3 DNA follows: TGTGCCAGCAGTGAAGCGACAGGGGGCAACGAGCAGTACTTC. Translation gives CASSEATGGNEQYF.

The CDR3 sequence is CASSSNDEGVGAQYF. The CDR3 DNA is TGTGCCAGCAGCAGCAACGACGAGGGGGTCGGGGCCCAGTACTTC. This chain links TRBV5-4 with TRBJ2-5; D might be TRBD1 (6 bases). Germline V gives CDR1 SGHNT, CDR2 YYREEE (reference sequence). V gave up 4 bases and J gave up 9 bases, with 22 bases separating them. This CDR3 contains 15 residues.

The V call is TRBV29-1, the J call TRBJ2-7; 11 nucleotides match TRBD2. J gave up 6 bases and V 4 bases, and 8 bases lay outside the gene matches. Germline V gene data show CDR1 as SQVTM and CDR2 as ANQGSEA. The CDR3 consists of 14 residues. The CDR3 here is CSVGTSGRWIEQYF. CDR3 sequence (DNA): TGCAGCGTTGGAACTAGCGGGAGATGGATCGAGCAGTACTTC.

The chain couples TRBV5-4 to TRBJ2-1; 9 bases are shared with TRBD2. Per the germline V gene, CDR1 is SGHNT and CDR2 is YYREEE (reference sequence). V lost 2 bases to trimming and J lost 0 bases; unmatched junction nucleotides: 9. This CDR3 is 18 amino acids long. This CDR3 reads CASSLFSGRPSSYNEQFF. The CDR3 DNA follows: TGTGCCAGCAGCTTATTCAGCGGGAGGCCCAGCTCCTACAATGAGCAGTTCTTC.

CDR3: CAWDPGQGHYGYTF. The CDR3 coding sequence is TGTGCCTGGGACCCGGGACAGGGACACTATGGCTACACCTTC. This rearrangement joins TRBV30 to TRBJ1-2, with 9 bases identical to TRBD1. The V segment lost 5 bases and the J segment 3 bases; nucleotides outside the gene matches: 7. This CDR3 region has 14 residues. CDR1 and CDR2 (germline): GTSNPN, SVGIG (reference sequence).

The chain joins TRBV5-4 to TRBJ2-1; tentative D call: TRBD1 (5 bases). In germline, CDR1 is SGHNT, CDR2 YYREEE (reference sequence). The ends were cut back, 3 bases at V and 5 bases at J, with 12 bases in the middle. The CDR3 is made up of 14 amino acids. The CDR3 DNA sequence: TGTGCCAGCAGCTGGGGCATTTTTAACAATGAGCAGTTCTTC. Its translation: CASSWGIFNNEQFF.

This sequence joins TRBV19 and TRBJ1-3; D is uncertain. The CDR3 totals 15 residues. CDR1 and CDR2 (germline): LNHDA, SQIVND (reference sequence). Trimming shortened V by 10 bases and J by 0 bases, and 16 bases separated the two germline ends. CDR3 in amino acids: CATSSPGHSGNTIYF. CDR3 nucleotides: TGTGCCACCTCCTCCCCAGGTCACTCTGGAAACACCATATATTTT. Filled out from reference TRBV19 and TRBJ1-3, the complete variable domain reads DGGITQSPKYLFRKEGQNVTLSCEQNLNHDAMYWYRQDPGQGLRLIYYSQIVNDFQKGDIAEGYSVSREKKESFPLTVTSAQKNPTAFYLCATSSPGHSGNTIYFGEGSWLTVV.